What follows is one T cell receptor (beta chain) and its context. Measured with immunoSEQ multiplex PCR; TCRdb has only the in-frame clones, and not every one. Here the sample spans fewer than 9,500 clones, roughly 30% being singletons. Each mixed lymphocyte reaction held about 200,000 CFSE-labeled responders and about 200,000 irradiated violet-dye-labeled stimulators. Trimming shortened V by 0 bases and J by 8 bases, and 11 bases separated the two germline ends. The length of the CDR3 is 14 residues. The record originates from a study of graft-versus-host responses after intestinal transplantation. Study details: Uniformly, recipients were administered anti-thymocyte globulin induction with subsequent tacrolimus and steroids for two to three years.

The chain has TRBV23-1 and TRBJ1-5; D remains unclear. TRBV23-1 is an open reading frame, and its role is uncertain. This clonotype was sampled from a human patient who was an organ donor for intestinal transplantation. This specimen consisted of alloreactive CD8+ T cells from a mixed lymphocyte reaction culture, obtained before transplantation. Subset here: CFSE-low proliferating T cells sorted from roughly six-day pre-transplant mixed lymphocyte reaction (GvH or HvG direction). CDR3: CASSQSGKREPQHF. CDR3 nucleotide sequence: TGCGCCAGCAGTCAATCGGGGAAGCGGGAGCCCCAGCATTTT.